This TCR beta chain was identified in a study of shared T cell receptors in the human thymus. The repertoire was sequenced with immunoSEQ multiplex PCR; TCRdb's copy has only in-frame clones and lacks some. The sample has about 380,000 clones; more than 85% are singletons. This CDR3 has 16 amino acids. Only one count was recorded for this clone. J is TRBJ2-2 and V is TRBV21-1; the tabulated D call, TRBD1, remains unverified against the DNA. TRBV21-1 is tagged as a pseudogene. The clonotype comes from a human donor. The sequencing input was thymocytes. CDR3 DNA sequence: TGTGCCAGCAGCACTTCCGGGACAGGGGGCACCGGGGAGCTGTTTTTT. This gives the protein CASSTSGTGGTGELFF.